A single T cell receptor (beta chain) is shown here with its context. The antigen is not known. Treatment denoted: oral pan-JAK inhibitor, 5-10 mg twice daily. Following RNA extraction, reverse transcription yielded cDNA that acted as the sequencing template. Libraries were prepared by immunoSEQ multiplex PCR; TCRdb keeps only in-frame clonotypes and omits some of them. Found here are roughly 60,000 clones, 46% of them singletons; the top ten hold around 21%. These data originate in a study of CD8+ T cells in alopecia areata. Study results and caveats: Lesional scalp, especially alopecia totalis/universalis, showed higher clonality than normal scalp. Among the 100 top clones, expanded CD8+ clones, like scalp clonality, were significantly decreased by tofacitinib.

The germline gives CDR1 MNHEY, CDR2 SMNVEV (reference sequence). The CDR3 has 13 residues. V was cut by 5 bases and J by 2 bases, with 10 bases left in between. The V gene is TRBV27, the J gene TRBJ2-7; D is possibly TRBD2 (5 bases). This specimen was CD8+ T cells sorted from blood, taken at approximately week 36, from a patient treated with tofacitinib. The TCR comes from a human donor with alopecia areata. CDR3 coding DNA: TGTGCCAGCAGTCTGGCGGAGGCCTACGAGCAGTACTTC. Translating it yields CASSLAEAYEQYF.